The 9 T cell receptor beta chains listed next were all sequenced from one sample in a study of vaccination effects on CD4 cells after COVID-19. Produced via immunoSEQ multiplex PCR; TCRdb's table is partial and in-frame only. The sample lists about 24,000 clones; 81% were seen once. Pools of viral peptides were used by the ViraFEST assay to expand antigen-specific CD4+ T cells ahead of sequencing. Cultured cells yielded isolated CD4+ T cells after 10 days. Of the BNT162b2 and mRNA-1273 vaccines, participants received two doses of one or the other. Antigens of these TCRs are unknown. The specimen comprised CD4+ T cells from PBMCs cultured with SARS-CoV-2 spike peptides, sampled after COVID-19 vaccination. These receptors all come from a human donor who received a COVID-19 vaccine. Some clones in this sample may be carry-over from other donors' samples.

The chain carries TRBV20-1 and TRBJ2-1; the D is unclear. CDR1 and CDR2 (germline): DFQATT, SNEGSKA (reference sequence). V lost 3 bases and J lost 12, with 15 bases in between. This CDR3 region has 12 residues. The CDR3 loop is CSASRMASRQFF. The DNA for the CDR3 is TGCAGTGCTAGTAGGATGGCCAGCCGGCAGTTCTTC.

The rearrangement uses TRBV24-1 and TRBJ1-5, with D unresolved. The germline gives CDR1 KGHDR, CDR2 SFDVKD. V lost 5 bases to trimming and J lost 6 bases, with 10 bases between them. The CDR3 loop spans 13 amino acids. CDR3 nucleotide sequence: TGTGCCACCAGTGGGGGTGGTGGTCAGCCCCAGCATTTT. Protein product: CATSGGGGQPQHF.

The sample holds a few counts of this clone. J is TRBJ1-2 and V is TRBV4-1, with D unclear. The CDR3 totals 14 residues. CDR1 and CDR2 (germline): MGHRA, YSYEKL. The V gene lost 1 base and the J gene lost 1 base, with 7 bases spanning the gap. CDR3 nucleotide sequence: TGCGCCAGCAGCCAAGCAGCGTTTAACTATGGCTACACCTTC. As protein: CASSQAAFNYGYTF.

The gene calls are TRBV11-1 and TRBJ2-2, with 7 bases lining up with TRBD1. Per the germline V gene, CDR1 is SGHAT and CDR2 is FQDESV (reference sequence). After removal of 5 bases from V and 7 bases from J, the junction contained 13 bases not matched to a gene. The CDR3 length is 16 residues. The CDR3 protein is CASSPNRGVGRGELFF. The CDR3 DNA follows: TGTGCCAGCAGCCCAAACAGGGGAGTTGGTCGCGGGGAGCTGTTTTTT.

This chain links TRBV25-1 with TRBJ1-1; TRBD1 matches 7 bases. V shed 5 bases, J shed 3 bases, and the junction held 9 bases outside the gene matches. CDR3 length: 15 residues. Per the germline V gene, CDR1 is MGHDK and CDR2 is SYGVNS. The CDR3 DNA reads as TGTGCCAGCAGTCAAACCAGGGGGTTGGACACTGAAGCTTTCTTT. Amino acids: CASSQTRGLDTEAFF.

The V call is TRBV28, the J call TRBJ1-4; maybe TRBD1 (6 bases). The CDR3 extends over 13 amino acids. Trimming removed 11 bases at V and 2 bases at J, with 12 bases between. The V gene's germline CDR1 is MDHEN and CDR2 SYDVKM. DNA of the CDR3: TGTGCCGTTATGGGGGGCACTAATGAAAAACTGTTTTTT. This translates into CAVMGGTNEKLFF.

J is TRBJ1-1 and V is TRBV7-3, with unresolved D. V was cut by 0 bases and J by 6 bases, with 11 bases left in between. CDR3 length: 14 amino acids. Germline V gene data show CDR1 as SGHTA and CDR2 as FQGTGA. CDR3: CASSLTGGVSEAFF. The DNA of the CDR3 is TGTGCCAGCAGCTTAACCGGCGGGGTCTCTGAAGCTTTCTTT.

This rearrangement joins TRBV18 to TRBJ1-4; 10 bases agree with TRBD1. CDR3 length: 15 residues. From germline, CDR1 is KGHSH and CDR2 LQKENI. The V gene end was trimmed by 5 bases and the J gene end by 8 bases; junction bases not matched to a gene: 8. The DNA for the CDR3 is TGTGCCAGCTCAAAGTTGACAGGGGGCGAGGAAAAACTGTTTTTT. It is translated as CASSKLTGGEEKLFF.

The chain combines TRBV5-1 with TRBJ2-5; no definite D call. Germline V gene lookup returns CDR1 SGHRS and CDR2 YFSETQ. The CDR3 loop spans 13 amino acids. Trimming shortened V by 1 base and J by 2 bases, and 6 bases separated the two germline ends. CDR3 amino acids: CASSLPEQETQYF. In nucleotides, the CDR3 is TGCGCCAGCAGCTTGCCGGAACAAGAGACCCAGTACTTC.